The clone carrying this TCR beta chain was seen many times. The time point was: newly diagnosed GD, antithyroid drugs for less than 3 months. RNA extracted from PBMCs served as the sequencing template. The CDR3 loop spans 17 amino acids. Germline V gives CDR1 SGHVS, CDR2 FQNEAQ. Losses at the gene ends were 2 bases for V and 4 bases for J; bases not matched to a gene: 11. Assembly of TCR beta libraries relied on iRepertoire HTBI primers together with Arm-PCR of CDR3 regions. TCRdb re-derived calls from the multiplex PCR reads in MiXCR, one entry per CDR3 protein. The sample has some 220,000 distinct CDR3 sequences, roughly a fifth seen once. This specimen belongs to a study of regulatory T cells in long-lasting Graves disease. This sample was shared with a second study, whose subject was T cells in Graves' hyperthyroidism and ophthalmopathy.

The sequences come from peripheral blood mononuclear cells (PBMCs), collected at new diagnosis, from a patient treated with antithyroid drugs. The chain joins TRBV7-8 to TRBJ1-5; 7 nucleotides match TRBD1. This TCR was recovered from a woman in her twenties or thirties with Graves disease. CDR3 protein: CASSLSTRSQGNQPQHF. The CDR3 DNA is TGTGCCAGCAGCTTATCCACGCGATCACAGGGGAATCAGCCCCAGCATTTT.